The TCR beta chain described here comes from a study of regulatory T cells in long-lasting Graves disease. V was trimmed by 0 bases and J by 6 bases, leaving 13 bases between them. The CDR3 is made up of 16 amino acids. Germline-derived CDR1 and CDR2 are SGHDT and YYEEEE. This clonotype occurred many times. Its specificity is not known. Findings and limits, study-wide: Investigators studied peripheral blood only, not thyroid tissue. Under persistent disease, TRBV28, TRBJ1-2 and TRBJ2-5 were used preferentially.

Time point in this sample: newly diagnosed GD, antithyroid drugs for less than 3 months. PBMC-derived RNA was used for the TCR library. To make TCR beta libraries, researchers used iRepertoire HTBI primers and Arm-PCR of CDR3 regions. TCRdb called the multiplex PCR reads again in MiXCR, with one record for every CDR3 protein. The sample gives hundreds of thousands of distinct CDR3 sequences, about 12% of which show up once; around 9.3% is in the top ten. This sample was also put to use in a study of T cells in Graves' hyperthyroidism and ophthalmopathy. That study reports: Ophthalmopathy was identified by the model a median 6.5 months ahead of onset.

The rearrangement joins TRBV5-6 to TRBJ1-6; D call uncertain. Material: peripheral blood mononuclear cells (PBMCs), obtained at new diagnosis, from a patient treated with antithyroid drugs. The clonotype was recovered from a woman aged 25 to 39 with Graves disease. The CDR3 DNA reads TGTGCCAGCAGCTTGGCCGGTCAGCGTCCTAATTCACCCCTCCACTTT. Translation gives CASSLAGQRPNSPLHF.